Listed here are 30 T cell receptor beta chains from one sample, sequenced in a study of blood T cell repertoires in COVID-19 (dated by TCRdb to 2018 to 2021). Libraries were prepared through the immunoSEQ multiplex PCR assay. Here the immuneACCESS table is served through TCRdb, limited to in-frame sequences with V and J called. Missing clones are a known gap in these copies; in checked studies unresolved V genes cover under half, and the rest lacks a known reason. The sample records around 120,000 clones, about 86% of which are singletons. The ten largest clones capture 5.5% to 6.5% of the sample. The sample was peripheral blood. These receptors originate from a man of 80 years or more with active or convalescent COVID-19.

The CDR3 loop reads CASSRTSGYNEQFF. DNA for the CDR3: TGTGCCAGCAGTCGGACTAGCGGGTACAATGAGCAGTTCTTC. The J gene is TRBJ2-1, the V gene TRBV6-2 or TRBV6-3; 11 nucleotides line up with TRBD2. This CDR3 spans 14 amino acids. Looked up from germline, CDR1 is MNHEY and CDR2 is SVGEGT. Germline trimming cut 5 bases from V and 4 bases from J; bases unmatched to any gene: 1.

V is TRBV7-8 and J is TRBJ1-1; weak D call: TRBD1 (5 bases). Germline V gene lookup returns CDR1 SGHVS and CDR2 FQNEAQ. V was shortened by 4 bases and J by 4 bases, with 10 bases between the two germline ends. The CDR3 has 13 residues. CDR3 sequence (DNA): TGTGCCAGCAGCTCGGGGGTCGGCACTGAAGCTTTCTTT. Translating it yields CASSSGVGTEAFF.

This chain links TRBV5-4 with TRBJ2-7; 9 bases align to TRBD1. Germline CDR1 SGHNT, CDR2 YYREEE (reference sequence). V lost 0 bases, J lost 6 bases, and 7 bases stayed unmatched. The CDR3 runs to 15 residues. CDR3 sequence reads: CASSLAPGQGVEQYF. In nucleotides, the CDR3 is TGTGCCAGCAGCTTGGCCCCGGGACAGGGTGTCGAGCAGTACTTC.

The chain recombines TRBV6-5 with TRBJ1-2; a weak D match, TRBD1 (5 bases). Germline V gene lookup returns CDR1 MNHEY and CDR2 SVGAGI. The CDR3 loop spans 14 amino acids. The ends were cut back, 6 bases at V and 0 bases at J, with 11 bases in the middle. CDR3 region: CASRQQEANYGYTF. The CDR3 DNA is TGTGCCAGCAGGCAACAGGAAGCTAACTATGGCTACACCTTC.

This clone was found a few times. The V call is TRBV28, the J call TRBJ1-2, with TRBD1 as a possible D gene (5 bases). Germline CDR1 MDHEN, CDR2 SYDVKM. There are 17 residues in the CDR3. V lost 3 bases and J 0 bases, leaving 17 bases between the germline ends. CDR3 loop: CASSFRGGGYSNYGYTF. The CDR3 coding sequence is TGTGCCAGCAGTTTCCGTGGGGGGGGATATTCTAACTATGGCTACACCTTC.

This clone was seen a single time. The chain links TRBV28 to TRBJ2-5; 8 nucleotides agree with TRBD1. V lost 4 bases to trimming and J lost 4 bases; unmatched junction nucleotides: 2. Germline lookup yields CDR1 MDHEN and CDR2 SYDVKM. This CDR3 is built from 13 residues. CDR3 DNA sequence: TGTGCCAGCAGTTCAGACAGGGGAGAGACCCAGTACTTC. Translated: CASSSDRGETQYF.

The V gene is TRBV7-6, the J gene TRBJ1-2, with D perhaps TRBD1 (5 bases). The CDR3 runs to 16 residues. The ends were cut back, 5 bases at V and 3 bases at J, with 19 bases in the middle. Germline loops: CDR1 SGHVS, CDR2 FNYEAQ. The CDR3 region is CASSKGQGIVDYGYTF. The CDR3 DNA reads as TGTGCCAGCAGCAAGGGGCAGGGAATAGTAGACTATGGCTACACCTTC.

This sequence joins TRBV7-2 and TRBJ2-2, with TRBD1 as a possible D gene (7 bases). Germline assignment: CDR1 SGHTA and CDR2 FQGNSA. The V gene lost 5 bases and the J gene lost 4 bases, with 14 bases spanning the gap. CDR3 size: 15 residues. CDR3 loop: CASSTRQGGTGELFF. CDR3 sequence (DNA): TGTGCCAGCAGCACTCGACAGGGAGGCACCGGGGAGCTGTTTTTT. The full variable domain, with the rest looked up from reference TRBV7-2 and TRBJ2-2, is GAGVSQSPSNKVTEKGKDVELRCDPISGHTALYWYRQSLGQGLEFLIYFQGNSAPDKSGLPSDRFSAERTGGSVSTLTIQRTQQEDSAVYLCASSTRQGGTGELFFGEGSRLTVL.

The V call is TRBV25-1, the J call TRBJ2-3; 11 nucleotides match TRBD2. The CDR3 covers 15 residues. Losses at the gene ends were 4 bases for V and 3 bases for J; bases not matched to a gene: 3. The germline CDR1 and CDR2 sequences are MGHDK and SYGVNS. CDR3 nucleotides: TGTGCCAGCAGTGTTAGCGGGGGGGAGACAGATACGCAGTATTTT. Translated: CASSVSGGETDTQYF.

This chain joins TRBV5-4 and TRBJ1-4; 7 nucleotides line up with TRBD1. V dropped 1 base and J dropped 8; count of bases not matched to a gene: 5. CDR3 length: 14 residues. CDR1 is SGHNT and CDR2 is YYREEE in the germline V gene (reference sequence). The CDR3 is CASSLQGEEEKLFF. The DNA for the CDR3 is TGTGCCAGCAGCTTGCAGGGGGAAGAGGAAAAACTGTTTTTT.

The chain combines TRBV11-3 with TRBJ1-1, with unresolved D. Between the trimmed V and J ends, which lost 2 bases and 8 bases, there was a span of 9 bases. The CDR3 has 12 residues. Germline assignment: CDR1 SGHNT and CDR2 YENEEA. CDR3 sequence reads: CASSLTGTEAFF. For the CDR3, the DNA is TGTGCCAGCAGCTTAACGGGAACAGAAGCTTTCTTT.

Comments on this clone: This CDR3 is also generated by other DNA sequences in the sample. The J gene is TRBJ2-1, the V gene TRBV10-3, with TRBD1 matching 11 bases. Germline V gene data show CDR1 as ENHRY and CDR2 as SYGVKD. The CDR3 consists of 16 residues. The ends lost 0 bases at V and 3 bases at J; junction bases unmatched: 1. The CDR3 coding sequence is TGTGCCATCAGTGAGTCTGGGACAGGGGGCTACAATGAGCAGTTCTTC. Amino acid sequence: CAISESGTGGYNEQFF.

This clone was observed many times. CDR3 DNA: TGTGCCAGCAGACCCGGACAGGAGACCTATGGCTACACCTTC. It codes for CASRPGQETYGYTF. This chain joins TRBV6-4 and TRBJ1-2, with 7 bases that match TRBD1. The CDR3 sequence is 14 residues long. Germline V gives CDR1 MRHNA, CDR2 SNTAGT. V shed 6 bases and J 4 bases; nucleotides not matched to a gene: 8.

This chain links TRBV4-2 with TRBJ2-2, with TRBD1 matching 9 bases. This CDR3 has 16 residues. Germline assignment: CDR1 LGHNA and CDR2 YNFKEQ. V trimming: 2 bases; J trimming: 6 bases; junction bases outside the gene matches: 7. As DNA, the CDR3 is TGTGCCAGCAGCCAACTAGACAGGGGGGAAGCCGGGGAGCTGTTTTTT. Amino acids: CASSQLDRGEAGELFF.

The chain is built from TRBV6-5 and TRBJ1-1; 10 nucleotides line up with TRBD1. The CDR3 is made up of 14 amino acids. V lost 6 bases to trimming and J lost 3 bases; unmatched junction nucleotides: 4. The V gene's germline CDR1 is MNHEY and CDR2 SVGAGI. The CDR3, as DNA: TGTGCCAGCAGACGGACAGGGGGTGACACTGAAGCTTTCTTT. This sequence encodes CASRRTGGDTEAFF.

The chain couples TRBV3-1 (or the pseudogene TRBV3-2) to TRBJ1-6; no clear D gene. The length of the CDR3 is 16 residues. The V and J ends lost 0 bases and 9 bases respectively, with 15 bases between them. CDR1 LGHDT and CDR2 YNNKEL come from the germline V gene (reference sequence). This CDR3 reads CASSQERGRGRSPLHF. CDR3 DNA: TGTGCCAGCAGCCAAGAAAGAGGGCGCGGTCGTTCACCCCTCCACTTT.

The CDR3 nucleotides read TGTGCCAGCAGATGGACTAGTGCAACTCAGACCCAGTACTTC. This sequence encodes CASRWTSATQTQYF. The J gene is TRBJ2-5, the V gene TRBV28, with 7 bases aligning to TRBD2. Germline V gene lookup returns CDR1 MDHEN and CDR2 SYDVKM. CDR3 size: 14 residues. V shed 6 bases and J 6 bases; nucleotides not matched to a gene: 10.

The chain links TRBV5-6 to TRBJ1-2; D gene ambiguous. This CDR3 contains 15 residues. CDR1 is SGHDT, CDR2 YYEEEE, per germline. Trimming removed 0 bases at V and 3 bases at J, with 12 bases between. The CDR3 DNA reads TGTGCCAGCAGCTTGGACCCGGGAAGGGACTATGGCTACACCTTC. It is translated as CASSLDPGRDYGYTF.

The J gene is TRBJ2-3, the V gene TRBV10-3; D unclear. Trimming stripped 6 bases from V and 1 base from J, with 11 bases between. This CDR3 spans 14 amino acids. Looked up from germline, CDR1 is ENHRY and CDR2 is SYGVKD. The CDR3 DNA sequence: TGTGCCATCAGCGGTGCCTTTGGCACAGATACGCAGTATTTT. Protein sequence: CAISGAFGTDTQYF.

The chain employs TRBV28 and TRBJ1-1, with a possible D match to TRBD1 (5 bases). The ends were cut back, 2 bases at V and 7 bases at J, with 8 bases in the middle. CDR1 is MDHEN, CDR2 SYDVKM, per germline. This CDR3 is built from 12 residues. The DNA for the CDR3 is TGTGCCAGCAGTTTACCAGGGATTGAAGCTTTCTTT. It translates to CASSLPGIEAFF.

V gene TRBV6-5 combines with J gene TRBJ2-5; 7 nucleotides align to TRBD1. In germline, CDR1 is MNHEY, CDR2 SVGAGI. J gave up 2 bases and V 7 bases, and 4 bases lay outside the gene matches. This CDR3 contains 13 residues. Here the CDR3 reads CASTVTGQETQYF. The CDR3 DNA sequence: TGTGCCAGCACAGTGACAGGGCAAGAGACCCAGTACTTC.

The chain carries TRBV5-1 and TRBJ1-2, with D possibly matching TRBD1 (5 bases). The CDR3 length is 15 residues. Germline V gives CDR1 SGHRS, CDR2 YFSETQ. V was cut by 4 bases and J by 4 bases, with 17 bases left in between. In DNA form, the CDR3 reads TGCGCCAGCAGCCCGTCCGGACACGCGTTCTATGGCTACACCTTC. It translates to CASSPSGHAFYGYTF.

The gene calls are TRBV4-3 and TRBJ1-2; tentatively, D is TRBD1 (6 bases). Trimming removed 0 bases from V and 0 bases from J, with 11 bases in between. The CDR3 length is 16 residues. Germline CDR1 LGHNA, CDR2 YSLEER. Written as DNA, the CDR3 is TGCGCCAGCAGCCAAGATCTAGGGACATCTAACTATGGCTACACCTTC. Its protein product is CASSQDLGTSNYGYTF.

The chain combines TRBV19 with TRBJ1-6; 8 bases are shared with TRBD1. With 5 bases clipped from V and 8 bases from J, the junction kept 2 bases outside the gene matches. The germline V gene encodes CDR1 LNHDA and CDR2 SQIVND (reference sequence). The CDR3 spans 13 residues. The CDR3 region is CASSPGGDSPLHF. The CDR3 DNA follows: TGTGCCAGTAGTCCAGGGGGCGATTCACCCCTCCACTTT.

The chain recombines TRBV23-1 with TRBJ2-7, with D hard to call. TRBV23-1 is marked as an open reading frame, function uncertain. The germline V and J ends were trimmed by 3 bases and 6 bases, with 3 bases remaining between them. The CDR3 loop spans 10 amino acids. CDR3: CASSHREQYF. The DNA for the CDR3 is TGCGCCAGCAGTCATCGCGAGCAGTACTTC.

The rearrangement joins TRBV5-1 to TRBJ2-7; D call uncertain. The V gene's germline CDR1 is SGHRS and CDR2 YFSETQ. V was trimmed by 7 bases and J by 3 bases, leaving 17 bases between them. CDR3 length: 14 residues. CDR3 in DNA: TGCGCCAGCGGAAGATCCCTAGAGGACTACGAGCAGTACTTC. The encoded protein is CASGRSLEDYEQYF.

The V call is TRBV7-9, the J call TRBJ2-1; tentatively, D is TRBD2 (7 bases). The germline gives CDR1 SEHNR, CDR2 FQNEAQ (reference sequence). The CDR3 loop spans 16 amino acids. Trimming shortened V by 2 bases and J by 5 bases, and 16 bases separated the two germline ends. The DNA of the CDR3 is TGTGCCAGCAGCTTACGCCTCGGGGGGCGGGACAATGAGCAGTTCTTC. As protein: CASSLRLGGRDNEQFF.

The chain recombines TRBV5-1 with TRBJ1-4; D might be TRBD1 (6 bases). The V and J ends lost 2 bases and 8 bases respectively, with 16 bases between them. CDR1 and CDR2 (germline): SGHRS, YFSETQ. The CDR3 runs to 15 residues. The CDR3 loop is CASSLEQGMGEKLFF. CDR3 coding DNA: TGCGCCAGCAGCTTAGAACAGGGAATGGGGGAAAAACTGTTTTTT. Combining the CDR3 with reference TRBV5-1 and TRBJ1-4 gives the whole variable domain KAGVTQTPRYLIKTRGQQVTLSCSPISGHRSVSWYQQTPGQGLQFLFEYFSETQRNKGNFPGRFSGRQFSNSRSEMNVSTLELGDSALYLCASSLEQGMGEKLFFGSGTQLSVL.

J is TRBJ2-2 and V is TRBV18, with TRBD2 matching over 7 bases. The CDR3 spans 15 residues. Unmatched junction bases numbered 7, after V lost 2 bases and J lost 7 bases. The germline V gene encodes CDR1 KGHSH and CDR2 LQKENI. In DNA, the CDR3 is TGTGCCAGCTCACCATATAGCGGGTTCGTCGGGGAGCTGTTTTTT. Translated, it gives CASSPYSGFVGELFF.

This clone was counted only a few times. V is TRBV5-4 and J is TRBJ2-3; 7 nucleotides align to TRBD2. Losses at the gene ends were 0 bases for V and 5 bases for J; bases not matched to a gene: 3. Germline V CDR1 and CDR2: SGHNT, YYREEE (reference sequence). This CDR3 comprises 14 residues. CDR3 residues: CASSLGTSVDTQYF. CDR3 in DNA: TGTGCCAGCAGCTTGGGGACTAGTGTAGATACGCAGTATTTT.